This record concerns one TCR beta chain sequence. The table lists this clonotype with a count of one. Its antigen remains unidentified. Base quality data are lacking; no much larger clone is found one base away. The sample belongs to a study of blood T cells in healthy people across ages (dated by TCRdb to between 2015 and 2017). Looking at the study overall: In model experiments, template switching captured about one uniquely barcoded TCR beta cDNA molecule for every two T cells. Age-related changes in TCR beta repertoire diversity were measured in the study by deep sequencing normalized with unique cDNA molecular identifiers. Four age groups were formed from the donors: young (average 16 years), middle-aged (approximately 42), aged (around 68) and long-lived (approximately 80). For two donors (one aged 18 to 30 and one aged 80 or older), the study analyzed two additional independent replicas of 1 million unique cDNA reads from the same blood draw.

What the study reported, not specific to this receptor: Conclusive comparison of naive and antigen-experienced compartments was prevented by the profiling of bulk unsorted PBMCs. As age increased, observed TCR beta diversity per million T cells dropped in a roughly linear way, and a significant reduction was already evident by age roughly 36. Estimates of total diversity from one million sequenced T cells were regarded as lower bounds and underestimates. A strong correlation was found between observed TCR beta diversity and the percentage of naive T cells measured by flow cytometry. Compared with the aged group, more naive CD4+ T cells, fewer expanded clones and increased TCR diversity were shown by the long-lived group, suggesting age selection. Donor CMV infection status was unknown, potentially confounding age-related changes in expanded clonotypes.

The library was prepared using 5' RACE. TCRdb lists the instrument as Illumina HiSeq 2500. A second about 7 to 12 cycle PCR used a sample-barcoded 5' primer and a J-beta primer mix. Each TCR beta cDNA molecule received a unique molecular identifier from a template-switch 5' adaptor carrying 12 random nucleotides. Each sample yielded at least 3 million CDR3-containing paired-end reads. All of the RNA was converted into first-strand cDNA using the Mint cDNA synthesis kit, with a TRBC-specific oligonucleotide serving as the primer. Following uracil-DNA glycosylase treatment, all cDNA underwent a first 18-cycle PCR with the universal primers M1SS and BC2_uni_R. The study's processing was this. Each sample was normalized by randomly selecting 1 million high-quality reads, each carrying a distinct molecular identifier. Instead of being binned into consensus sequences, reads with shared molecular identifiers were discarded. CDR3 identification, clonotype clustering and error correction used MiTCR with a Q25 quality threshold and the strictest error-elimination algorithm. Lower-bound total TCR beta diversity was estimated with a nonparametric unseen species model using Euler transformation. TCRdb reworked the public reads: Q25 trimming with fastp, MiXCR clone assembly, productive beta chains retained. When rows share a CDR3 protein, they turn into one entry using the most common DNA and genes. These V and J calls rely on TCRdb rather than the paper's analysis. In this sample the table shows around 700,000 distinct CDR3 sequences, approximately 25% of which occur a single time. The top ten clonotypes cover around 9.2% of the sample.

Donors were around 37 systemically healthy Caucasian individuals from Russia aged about 6 to 100 years. Roughly 10 milliliters of peripheral blood were collected from each donor into EDTA-treated Vacutainer tubes. Ficoll-Paque density-gradient centrifugation was used to isolate PBMCs, with at least 7 million per sample. Trizol reagent was used to extract total RNA from PBMCs, with at least 5.5 micrograms per sample. For every donor, an aliquot of PBMCs went through flow cytometry to measure the percentages of naive CD45RAhigh/CD27high T cells. From cysteine to phenylalanine, the CDR3 is 13 amino acids long. Just CDR3 DNA is preserved here, 39 bases in frame from base 1. Here V drops 5 bases and J drops 4 bases, and the junction holds 2 bases not matched to any gene. According to the germline V gene, CDR1 reads SQVTM and CDR2 reads ANQGSEA. The sample also formed part of further work on T cells of mothers and their children. As the second study states: Donors were nine systemically healthy Caucasian individuals: three mothers and their six children. cDNA synthesis used all of the extracted RNA, with about 1.5 ug of RNA in each 15 ul reaction. In the second PCR, sample barcodes and 2-4 random nucleotides were introduced via the M1S primer. Each mother yielded over 9 million TCR beta CDR3 reads and each child a few million reads. In both related and unrelated pairs, thymic selection shapes the output of TCR recombination in a similar way, with inherited differences having only a minor effect. Normalized repertoire overlap was always slightly but never significantly higher in related than unrelated mother-child pairs. With a sensitivity of approximately 100 clones per million clonotypes, no persistent microchimeric T cell clones were detected. In the study, deep NGS was used to compare the TCR beta repertoires of mothers and children, and features distinguishing related mother-child pairs from unrelated individuals were sought. On average, the children were approximately 11 +/- 4 years old, while the mothers were about 37 +/- 4 years old. After adapter ligation was performed with NEBNext reagents, the libraries were sequenced on an Illumina HiSeq 2000 with 100+100 nt paired-end reads. To prevent cross-contamination, the mother and child libraries were prepared a month apart and were sequenced in separate runs. Each donor had between roughly 450,000 and 2,100,000 distinct TCR beta clonotypes identified. Naive TCR beta clonotypes were estimated from low-frequency clonotypes matched to each donor's FACS-determined naive share, without sorting.

The chain was built from TRBV29-1 and TRBJ2-3; TRBD1 lines up with 11 middle nucleotides. Specimen: blood. The clonotype originates from a boy between 10 and 17 years old in good health. The nucleotide sequence reads as follows: TGCAGCGTTCCGGGACAGGGGGCAGATACGCAGTATTTT. It is translated as CSVPGQGADTQYF.